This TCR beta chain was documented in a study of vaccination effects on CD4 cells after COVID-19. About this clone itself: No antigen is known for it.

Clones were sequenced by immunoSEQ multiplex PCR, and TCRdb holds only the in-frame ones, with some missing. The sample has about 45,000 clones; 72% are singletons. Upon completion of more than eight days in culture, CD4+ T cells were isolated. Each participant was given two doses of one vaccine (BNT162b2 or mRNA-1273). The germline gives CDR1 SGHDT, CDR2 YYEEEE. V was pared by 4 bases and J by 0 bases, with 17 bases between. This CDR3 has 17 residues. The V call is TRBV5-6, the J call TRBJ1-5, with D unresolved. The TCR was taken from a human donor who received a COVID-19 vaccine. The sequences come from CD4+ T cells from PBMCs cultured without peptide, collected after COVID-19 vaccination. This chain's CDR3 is CASSPSGQYYSNQPQHF. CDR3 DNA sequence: TGTGCCAGCAGCCCGTCGGGTCAGTACTATAGCAATCAGCCCCAGCATTTT.